This entry lists 3 T cell receptor beta chains sequenced from one sample in a study of identical twins. TCRdb recomputed calls from the 5' RACE reads with MiXCR, one row per CDR3 protein. This table holds under 900,000 distinct CDR3 sequences, roughly 18% found once. The same data also contributed to another study, on T cells expressing NK-cell markers.

The material sequenced was PBMCs. These receptor sequences come from a woman between 18 and 29 years old in good health.

The chain carries TRBV5-1 and TRBJ2-7; no definite D call. Germline loops: CDR1 SGHRS, CDR2 YFSETQ. With 4 bases removed from V and 5 bases from J, the gap between germline ends came to 10 bases. CDR3 size: 12 residues. The CDR3 bases are TGCGCCAGCAGCATGACTTCGGACGAGCAGTACTTC. Protein product: CASSMTSDEQYF. Filled out from reference TRBV5-1 and TRBJ2-7, the complete variable domain reads KAGVTQTPRYLIKTRGQQVTLSCSPISGHRSVSWYQQTPGQGLQFLFEYFSETQRNKGNFPGRFSGRQFSNSRSEMNVSTLELGDSALYLCASSMTSDEQYFGPGTRLTVT.

The chain joins TRBV7-9 to TRBJ2-7; weak D call: TRBD2 (5 bases). V shed 5 bases and J shed 5 bases, with 13 bases lying between them. Germline CDR1 and CDR2: SEHNR and FQNEAQ (reference sequence). The CDR3 covers 13 residues. CDR3 residues: CASSETEVHEQYF. CDR3 DNA sequence: TGTGCCAGCAGCGAGACGGAGGTCCACGAGCAGTACTTC.

The chain employs TRBV6-2 or TRBV6-3 and TRBJ2-2; D gene uncertain. Germline V gives CDR1 MNHEY, CDR2 SVGEGT. This CDR3 has 13 amino acids. V was clipped by 6 bases and J by 4 bases, with 9 bases between them. CDR3: CASRPDSTGELFF. CDR3 bases: TGTGCCAGCAGGCCTGACTCCACCGGGGAGCTGTTTTTT.